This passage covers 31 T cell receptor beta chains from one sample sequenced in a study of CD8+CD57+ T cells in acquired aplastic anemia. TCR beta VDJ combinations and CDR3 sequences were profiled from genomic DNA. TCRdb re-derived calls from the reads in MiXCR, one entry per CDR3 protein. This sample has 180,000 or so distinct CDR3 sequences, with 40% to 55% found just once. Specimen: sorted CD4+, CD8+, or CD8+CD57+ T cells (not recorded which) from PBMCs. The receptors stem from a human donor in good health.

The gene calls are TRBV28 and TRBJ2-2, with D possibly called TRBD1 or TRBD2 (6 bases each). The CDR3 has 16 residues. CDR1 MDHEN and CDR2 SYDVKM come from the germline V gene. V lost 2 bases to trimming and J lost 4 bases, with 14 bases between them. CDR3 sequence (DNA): TGTGCCAGCAGTTTACCGGGGGCGCAGGGCACCGGGGAGCTGTTTTTT. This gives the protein CASSLPGAQGTGELFF.

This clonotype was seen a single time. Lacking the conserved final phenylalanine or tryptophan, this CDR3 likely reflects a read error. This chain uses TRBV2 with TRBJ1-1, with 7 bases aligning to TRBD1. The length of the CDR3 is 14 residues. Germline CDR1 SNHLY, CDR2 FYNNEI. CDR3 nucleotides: TGTGCCAGCCGGGACAGACTGATGAATACTGAAGCTTTCGTT. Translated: CASRDRLMNTEAFV.

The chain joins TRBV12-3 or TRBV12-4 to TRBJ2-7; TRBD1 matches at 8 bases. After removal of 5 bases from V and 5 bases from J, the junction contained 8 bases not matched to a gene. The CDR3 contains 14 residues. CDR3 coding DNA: TGTGCCAGCAGTCCTAGACAGGGGTTCGACGAGCAGTACTTC. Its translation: CASSPRQGFDEQYF.

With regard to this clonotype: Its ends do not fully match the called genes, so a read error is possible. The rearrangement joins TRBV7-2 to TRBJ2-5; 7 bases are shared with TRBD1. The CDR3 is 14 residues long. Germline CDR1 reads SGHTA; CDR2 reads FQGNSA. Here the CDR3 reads CARSFKGAGETQYF. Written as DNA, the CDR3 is TGTGCCAGAAGCTTCAAGGGGGCAGGGGAGACCCAGTACTTC.

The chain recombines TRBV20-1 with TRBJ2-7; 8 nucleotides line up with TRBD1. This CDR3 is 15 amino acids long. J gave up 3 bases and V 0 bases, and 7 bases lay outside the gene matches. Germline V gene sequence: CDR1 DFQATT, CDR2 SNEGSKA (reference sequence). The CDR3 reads CSARDRHRGSYEQYF. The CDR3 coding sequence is TGCAGTGCTAGAGACCGGCACAGGGGGAGCTACGAGCAGTACTTC.

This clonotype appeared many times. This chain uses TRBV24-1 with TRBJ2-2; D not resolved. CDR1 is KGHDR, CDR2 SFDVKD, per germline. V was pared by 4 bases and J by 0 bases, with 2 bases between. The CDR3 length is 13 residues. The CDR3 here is CATSEPNTGELFF. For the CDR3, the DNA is TGTGCCACCAGTGAACCGAACACCGGGGAGCTGTTTTTT.

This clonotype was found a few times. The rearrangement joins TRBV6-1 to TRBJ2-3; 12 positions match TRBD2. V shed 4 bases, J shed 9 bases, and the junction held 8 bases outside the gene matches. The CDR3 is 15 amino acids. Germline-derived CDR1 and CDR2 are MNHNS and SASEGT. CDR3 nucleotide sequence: TGTGCCAGCAGTGCCGCGCTAGCGGGAGGGCCCACGCAGTATTTT. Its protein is CASSAALAGGPTQYF.

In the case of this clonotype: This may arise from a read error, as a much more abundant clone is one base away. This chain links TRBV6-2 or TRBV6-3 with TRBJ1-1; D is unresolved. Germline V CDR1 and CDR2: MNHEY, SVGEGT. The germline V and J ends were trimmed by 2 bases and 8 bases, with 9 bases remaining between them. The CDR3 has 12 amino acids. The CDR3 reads CASSYRAAEAFF. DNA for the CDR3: TGTGCCAGCAGTTACCGGGCGGCAGAAGCTTTCTTT.

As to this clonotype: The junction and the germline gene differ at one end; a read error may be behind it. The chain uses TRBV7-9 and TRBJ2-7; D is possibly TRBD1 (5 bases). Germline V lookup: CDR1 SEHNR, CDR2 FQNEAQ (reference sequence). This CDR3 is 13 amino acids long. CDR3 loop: CASSQNQGYEQYF. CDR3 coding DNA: TGCGCCAGCAGCCAAAATCAGGGCTACGAGCAGTACTTC.

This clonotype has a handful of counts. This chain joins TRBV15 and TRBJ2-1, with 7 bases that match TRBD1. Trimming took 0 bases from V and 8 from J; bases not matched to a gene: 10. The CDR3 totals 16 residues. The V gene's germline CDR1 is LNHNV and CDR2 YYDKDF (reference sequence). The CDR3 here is CATSRDPPDRPHEQFF. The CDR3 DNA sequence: TGTGCCACCAGCAGAGATCCCCCGGACAGGCCCCATGAGCAGTTCTTC.

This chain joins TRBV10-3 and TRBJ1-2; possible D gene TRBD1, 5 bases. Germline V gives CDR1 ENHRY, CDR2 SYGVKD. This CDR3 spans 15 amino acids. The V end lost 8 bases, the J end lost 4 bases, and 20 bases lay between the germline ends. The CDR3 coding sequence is TGTGCCATCGTTGGGACGACTCTTGGCTCCTATGGCTACACCTTC. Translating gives CAIVGTTLGSYGYTF.

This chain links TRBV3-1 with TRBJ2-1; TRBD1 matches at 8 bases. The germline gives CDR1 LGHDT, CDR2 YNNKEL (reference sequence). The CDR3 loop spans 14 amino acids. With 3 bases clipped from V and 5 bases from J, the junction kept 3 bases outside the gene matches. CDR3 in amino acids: CASSQGTGDNEQFF. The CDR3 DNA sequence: TGTGCCAGCAGCCAGGGGACAGGCGACAATGAGCAGTTCTTC.

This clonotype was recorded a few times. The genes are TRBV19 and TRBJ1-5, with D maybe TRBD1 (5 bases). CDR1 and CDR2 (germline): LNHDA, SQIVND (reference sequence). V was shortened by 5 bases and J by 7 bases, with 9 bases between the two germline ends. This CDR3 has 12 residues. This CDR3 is CASSGARQPQHF. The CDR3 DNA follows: TGTGCCAGTAGTGGGGCGAGGCAGCCCCAGCATTTT.

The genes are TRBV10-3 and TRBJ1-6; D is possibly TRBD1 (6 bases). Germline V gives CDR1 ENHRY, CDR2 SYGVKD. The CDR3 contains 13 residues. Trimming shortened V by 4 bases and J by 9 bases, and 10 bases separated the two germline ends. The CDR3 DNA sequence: TGTGCCATCAGTGGGGTAGGGGGTTCACCCCTCCACTTT. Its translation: CAISGVGGSPLHF.

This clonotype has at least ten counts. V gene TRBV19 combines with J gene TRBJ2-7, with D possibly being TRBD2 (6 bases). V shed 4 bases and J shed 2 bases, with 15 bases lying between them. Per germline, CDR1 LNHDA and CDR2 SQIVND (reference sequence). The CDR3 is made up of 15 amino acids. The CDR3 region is CASSKRLGITYEQYF. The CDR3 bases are TGTGCCAGTAGTAAACGACTAGGGATTACCTACGAGCAGTACTTC.

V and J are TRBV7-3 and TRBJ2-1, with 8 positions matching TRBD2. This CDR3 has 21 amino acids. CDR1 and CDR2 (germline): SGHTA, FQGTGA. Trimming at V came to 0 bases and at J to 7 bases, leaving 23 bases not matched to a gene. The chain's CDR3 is CASSLTTSGRYLKGGSNEQFF. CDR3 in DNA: TGTGCCAGCAGCTTAACTACCAGCGGGAGATACCTAAAGGGAGGCAGTAATGAGCAGTTCTTC.

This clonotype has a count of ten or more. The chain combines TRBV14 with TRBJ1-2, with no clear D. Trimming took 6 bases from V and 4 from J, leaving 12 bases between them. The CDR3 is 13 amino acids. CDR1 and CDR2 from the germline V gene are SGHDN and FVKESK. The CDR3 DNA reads TGTGCCAGCAGTCTCCTGACCGGCTATGGCTACACCTTC. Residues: CASSLLTGYGYTF.

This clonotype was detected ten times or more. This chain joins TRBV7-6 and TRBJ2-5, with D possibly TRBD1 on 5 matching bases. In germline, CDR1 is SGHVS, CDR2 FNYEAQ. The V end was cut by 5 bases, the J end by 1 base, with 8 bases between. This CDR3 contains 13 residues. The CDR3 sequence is CASSPRVQETQYF. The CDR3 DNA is TGTGCCAGCAGCCCCAGGGTCCAAGAGACCCAGTACTTC.

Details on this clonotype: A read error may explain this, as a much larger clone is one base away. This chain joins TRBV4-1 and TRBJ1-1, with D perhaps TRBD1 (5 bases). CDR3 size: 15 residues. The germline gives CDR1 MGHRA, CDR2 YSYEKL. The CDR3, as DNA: TGCGCCAGCAGCCAAGGGTCTATCGGGACGGCTGACGCTTTCTTT. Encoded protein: CASSQGSIGTADAFF.

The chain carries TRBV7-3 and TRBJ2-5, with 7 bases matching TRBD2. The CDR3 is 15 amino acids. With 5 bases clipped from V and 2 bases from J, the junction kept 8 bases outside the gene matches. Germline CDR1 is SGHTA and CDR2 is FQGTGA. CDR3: CASSSPSGTQETQYF. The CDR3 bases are TGTGCCAGCAGCAGCCCGAGCGGGACTCAAGAGACCCAGTACTTC.

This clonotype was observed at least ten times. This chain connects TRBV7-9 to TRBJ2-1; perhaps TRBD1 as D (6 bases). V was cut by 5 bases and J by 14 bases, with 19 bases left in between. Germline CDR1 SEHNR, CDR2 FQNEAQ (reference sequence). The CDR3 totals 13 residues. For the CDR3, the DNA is TGTGCCAGCAGCCGATTAAACAGGGATCGGAAGTTCTTC. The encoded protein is CASSRLNRDRKFF.

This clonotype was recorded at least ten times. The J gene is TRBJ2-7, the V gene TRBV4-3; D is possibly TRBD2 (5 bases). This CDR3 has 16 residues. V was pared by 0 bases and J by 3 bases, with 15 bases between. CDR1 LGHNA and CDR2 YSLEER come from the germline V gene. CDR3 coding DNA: TGCGCCAGCAGCCAAGATCTTACTAGACGAGGCTACGAGCAGTACTTC. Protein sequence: CASSQDLTRRGYEQYF.

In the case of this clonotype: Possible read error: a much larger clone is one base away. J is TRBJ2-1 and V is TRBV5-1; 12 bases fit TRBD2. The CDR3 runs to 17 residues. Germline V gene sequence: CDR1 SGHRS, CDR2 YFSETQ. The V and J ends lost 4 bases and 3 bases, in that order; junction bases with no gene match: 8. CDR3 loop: CASSLGLAGLVYNEQFF. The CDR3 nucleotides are TGCGCCAGCAGCCTAGGACTAGCGGGACTGGTCTACAATGAGCAGTTCTTC.

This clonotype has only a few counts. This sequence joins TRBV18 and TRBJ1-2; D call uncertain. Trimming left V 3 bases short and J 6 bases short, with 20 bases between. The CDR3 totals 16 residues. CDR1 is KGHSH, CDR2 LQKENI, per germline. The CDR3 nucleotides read TGTGCCAGCTCACCTTTAGCTACACCGGACGCTGATGGCTACACCTTC. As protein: CASSPLATPDADGYTF.

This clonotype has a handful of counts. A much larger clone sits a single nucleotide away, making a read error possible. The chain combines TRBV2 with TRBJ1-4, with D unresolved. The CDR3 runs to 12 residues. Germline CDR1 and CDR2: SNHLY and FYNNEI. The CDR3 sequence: CASSEFNGKLFF. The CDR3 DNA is TGTGCCAGCAGTGAATTTAATGGAAAACTGTTTTTT.

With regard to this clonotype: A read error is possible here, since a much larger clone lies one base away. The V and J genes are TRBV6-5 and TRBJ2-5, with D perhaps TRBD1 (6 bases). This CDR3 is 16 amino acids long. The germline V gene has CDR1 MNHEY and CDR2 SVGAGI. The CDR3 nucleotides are TGTGCCAGCTGTTACTCGGGCAGGGGTACCCAAGAGACCCAGTACTTC. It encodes CASCYSGRGTQETQYF.

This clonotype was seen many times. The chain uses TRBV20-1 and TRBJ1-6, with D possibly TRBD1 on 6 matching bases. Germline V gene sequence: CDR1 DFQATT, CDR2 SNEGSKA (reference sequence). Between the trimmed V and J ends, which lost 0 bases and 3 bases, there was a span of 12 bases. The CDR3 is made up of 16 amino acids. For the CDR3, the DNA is TGCAGTGCTAGAGAAAGGGGGGAGGGCTATAATTCACCCCTCCACTTT. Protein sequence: CSARERGEGYNSPLHF.

The CDR3 DNA follows: TGCGCCAGCAGCCAAACCCGGGTAGCGAGCACAGATACGCAGTATTTT. It specifies CASSQTRVASTDTQYF. V and J are TRBV5-1 and TRBJ2-3; TRBD2 is a possible D gene (5 bases). The CDR3 contains 16 residues. Germline CDR1 is SGHRS and CDR2 is YFSETQ. V was shortened by 4 bases and J by 0 bases, with 15 bases between the two germline ends.

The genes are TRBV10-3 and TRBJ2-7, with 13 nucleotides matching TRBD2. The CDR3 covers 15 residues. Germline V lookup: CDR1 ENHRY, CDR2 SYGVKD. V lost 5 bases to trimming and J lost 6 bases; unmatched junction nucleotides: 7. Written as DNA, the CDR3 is TGTGCCATCAGTCCCGGACTAGCGGGAGTGGGCGAGCAGTACTTC. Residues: CAISPGLAGVGEQYF.

CDR3 bases: TGTGCCACCAGCAGAGTCCGGGGGCAGGGGACCCAGTACTTC. This sequence encodes CATSRVRGQGTQYF. This rearrangement joins TRBV15 to TRBJ2-5; D is tentatively TRBD1 or TRBD2 (6 bases each). Germline V gene sequence: CDR1 LNHNV, CDR2 YYDKDF (reference sequence). The CDR3 sequence is 14 residues long. The V and J ends lost 1 base and 7 bases respectively, with 13 bases between them. The whole variable domain, remainder taken from reference TRBV15 and TRBJ2-5, is DAMVIQNPRYQVTQFGKPVTLSCSQTLNHNVMYWYQQKSSQAPKLLFHYYDKDFNNEADTPDNFQSRRPNTSFCFLDIRSPGLGDTAMYLCATSRVRGQGTQYFGPGTRLLVL.

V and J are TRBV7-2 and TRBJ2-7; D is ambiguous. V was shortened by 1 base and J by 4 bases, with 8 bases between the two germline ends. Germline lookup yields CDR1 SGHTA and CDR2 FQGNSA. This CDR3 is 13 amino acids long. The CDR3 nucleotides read TGTGCCAGCAGCTTAGAGGCAGAGTACGAGCAGTACTTC. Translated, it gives CASSLEAEYEQYF.